This TCR beta chain was captured by sequencing in a study of regulatory T cells in long-lasting Graves disease. Assembly of TCR beta libraries relied on iRepertoire HTBI primers together with Arm-PCR of CDR3 regions. Each CDR3 protein gets one entry after TCRdb re-called the multiplex PCR reads with MiXCR. The repertoire holds approximately 350,000 distinct CDR3 sequences, 15% to 20% seen once, with 20% to 25% in the top ten. The time point: newly diagnosed GD, antithyroid drugs for less than 3 months. Extracted PBMC RNA gave rise to the TCR library. This clonotype was seen at least ten times. CDR1 and CDR2 from the germline V gene are LGHDT and YNNKEL (reference sequence). Trimming removed 2 bases at V and 4 bases at J, with 11 bases between. The CDR3 sequence is 14 residues long. This same sample was also taken into another study, of T cells in Graves' hyperthyroidism and ophthalmopathy. That study reports: Pregnant or lactating patients were excluded, as were those with uncontrolled infection or other autoimmune disease.

This specimen was peripheral blood mononuclear cells (PBMCs), taken at new diagnosis, from a patient treated with antithyroid drugs. The rearrangement uses TRBV3-1 and TRBJ1-1, with D possibly matching TRBD1 (5 bases). The clonotype originates from a woman under 30 with Graves disease. The CDR3 loop reads CASSQRGGGTEAFF. DNA for the CDR3: TGTGCCAGCAGCCAAAGGGGTGGGGGCACTGAAGCTTTCTTT.